This passage covers 9 T cell receptor beta chains from one sample sequenced in a study of spatial heterogeneity in lung cancer. TCRdb reprocessed the 5' RACE reads via MiXCR and lists one record per CDR3 protein. The sample records over 45,000 distinct CDR3 sequences, about 5.8% being singletons. Time point defined: sample taken at primary tumor resection. This specimen was PBMCs, taken at surgery. Source of these receptors: a male donor with early-stage non-small cell lung cancer.

A few counts support this clonotype. V usage is TRBV3-1 and J usage is TRBJ2-7; tentative D call: TRBD2 (7 bases). Germline V CDR1 and CDR2: LGHDT, YNNKEL (reference sequence). The V end was cut by 4 bases, the J end by 3 bases, with 16 bases between. The CDR3 sequence is 15 residues long. For the CDR3, the DNA is TGTGCCAGCAGCCCCTTGGGGAGGGGGAACTACGAGCAGTACTTC. Its translation is CASSPLGRGNYEQYF.

There are a few counts of this clonotype. The rearrangement joins TRBV12-3 or TRBV12-4 to TRBJ2-1; the match to TRBD2 covers 10 bases. CDR3 size: 15 residues. Germline trimming cut 1 base from V and 9 bases from J; bases unmatched to any gene: 6. The CDR3 sequence: CASSLGLAGVTEQFF. In nucleotides, the CDR3 is TGTGCCAGCAGTTTAGGTCTAGCGGGAGTAACTGAGCAGTTCTTC.

The table lists this clonotype with many counts. The CDR3 here is CASSLAGLAGEVGQFF. The CDR3 nucleotides are TGTGCCAGCAGCTTAGCGGGACTAGCGGGAGAGGTTGGGCAGTTCTTC. The chain combines TRBV7-2 with TRBJ2-1, with 14 bases that match TRBD2. Germline values: CDR1 SGHTA, CDR2 FQGNSA. Losses at the gene ends were 0 bases for V and 12 bases for J; bases not matched to a gene: 7. The CDR3 has 16 residues. The variable domain in full, with the rest retrieved from reference TRBV7-2 and TRBJ2-1, is GAGVSQSPSNKVTEKGKDVELRCDPISGHTALYWYRQSLGQGLEFLIYFQGNSAPDKSGLPSDRFSAERTGGSVSTLTIQRTQQEDSAVYLCASSLAGLAGEVGQFFGPGTRLTVL.

This clonotype has a count of ten or more. The chain recombines TRBV27 with TRBJ1-5, with D maybe TRBD1 (6 bases). Trimming took 6 bases from V and 2 from J, leaving 8 bases between them. CDR3 size: 13 residues. From germline, CDR1 is MNHEY and CDR2 SMNVEV (reference sequence). Written as DNA, the CDR3 is TGTGCCAGCAGGGGACAAGGCAATCAGCCCCAGCATTTT. This codes for CASRGQGNQPQHF.

The sample holds a few counts of this clonotype. The chain employs TRBV20-1 and TRBJ2-6; no firm D call. There are 17 residues in the CDR3. Trimming stripped 0 bases from V and 0 bases from J, with 12 bases between. Germline values: CDR1 DFQATT, CDR2 SNEGSKA (reference sequence). CDR3 nucleotides: TGCAGTGCTAGAGATCGGACGGCGGCCTCTGGGGCCAACGTCCTGACTTTC. Translation: CSARDRTAASGANVLTF.

This clonotype was counted at least ten times. The chain couples TRBV6-2 or TRBV6-3 to TRBJ2-4, with 8 bases lining up with TRBD1. Germline CDR1 MNHEY, CDR2 SVGEGT. J gave up 7 bases and V 6 bases, and 8 bases lay outside the gene matches. This CDR3 contains 14 residues. CDR3 in amino acids: CASSRTGLGNIQYF. CDR3 in DNA: TGTGCCAGCAGCAGGACAGGGTTGGGGAACATTCAGTACTTC.

In its sample, this clonotype was seen many times. The chain employs TRBV6-5 and TRBJ2-4, with 7 nucleotides matching TRBD1. The V gene's germline CDR1 is MNHEY and CDR2 SVGAGI. The CDR3 loop spans 15 amino acids. V shed 2 bases and J 5 bases; nucleotides not matched to a gene: 6. The CDR3 loop is CASSYDRGRQNIQYF. The CDR3, as DNA: TGTGCCAGCAGTTACGATAGGGGGCGGCAAAACATTCAGTACTTC.

Ten or more counts support this clonotype. The chain combines TRBV29-1 with TRBJ2-5, with 7 bases lining up with TRBD1. The CDR3 runs 13 residues. CDR1 is SQVTM, CDR2 ANQGSEA, per germline. The V and J ends lost 6 bases and 5 bases, in that order; junction bases with no gene match: 9. CDR3 amino acids: CSVHRGGQETQYF. CDR3 sequence (DNA): TGCAGCGTCCACAGGGGCGGCCAGGAGACCCAGTACTTC. The full variable domain, in which reference TRBV29-1 and TRBJ2-5 provide the parts outside the CDR3, is SAVISQKPSRDICQRGTSLTIQCQVDSQVTMMFWYRQQPGQSLTLIATANQGSEATYESGFVIDKFPISRPNLTFSTLTVSNMSPEDSSIYLCSVHRGGQETQYFGPGTRLLVL.

Note on this clonotype: This sequence may be a read error, since a much larger clone differs from it by one base. The chain joins TRBV12-3 or TRBV12-4 to TRBJ2-2; D is unresolved. V was cut by 7 bases and J by 10 bases, with 13 bases left in between. This CDR3 has 12 amino acids. CDR3: CASTLKVEELFF. The CDR3 DNA reads TGTGCCAGCACCTTGAAGGTCGAGGAGCTGTTTTTT.